The 17 T cell receptor beta chains in this list originate from one sample, sequenced in a study of OX40 agonist ivuxolimab in advanced cancers. The repertoire was sequenced with immunoSEQ multiplex PCR; TCRdb's copy has only in-frame clones and lacks some. Of 20,000 or so clones listed, roughly 91% were seen once; the top ten hold 49%. The sequences come from CD4+ or CD8+ T cells sorted from blood, collected in a trial of the OX40 agonist ivuxolimab. The receptors were sampled from an adult with an advanced solid tumor such as melanoma, head and neck, liver or kidney cancer.

The table lists this clone with a count of one. The gene calls are TRBV15 and TRBJ2-2; weak D call: TRBD1 (5 bases). V was shortened by 1 base and J by 4 bases, with 10 bases between the two germline ends. Germline V CDR1 and CDR2: LNHNV, YYDKDF (reference sequence). CDR3 size: 15 residues. Here the CDR3 reads CATSRGQSGTGELFF. CDR3 nucleotides: TGTGCCACCAGCAGAGGACAGTCGGGCACCGGGGAGCTGTTTTTT.

This clone turned up a few times. The chain has TRBV15 and TRBJ2-1; D is unclear. Looked up from germline, CDR1 is LNHNV and CDR2 is YYDKDF (reference sequence). V was pared by 1 base and J by 10 bases, with 14 bases between. The CDR3 sequence is 14 residues long. The DNA for the CDR3 is TGTGCCACCAGCAGAGTTTTGGAGCAATGGGAGCAGTTCTTC. Amino acid sequence: CATSRVLEQWEQFF. Based on the CDR3 plus reference TRBV15 and TRBJ2-1, the full variable domain is DAMVIQNPRYQVTQFGKPVTLSCSQTLNHNVMYWYQQKSSQAPKLLFHYYDKDFNNEADTPDNFQSRRPNTSFCFLDIRSPGLGDTAMYLCATSRVLEQWEQFFGPGTRLTVL.

The chain links TRBV11-2 to TRBJ2-2; perhaps TRBD2 as D (6 bases). CDR1 and CDR2 (germline): SGHAT, FQNNGV. V lost 6 bases to trimming and J lost 7 bases, with 12 bases between them. The CDR3 is 13 amino acids. The CDR3 reads CASREAGIGELFF. The CDR3 DNA follows: TGTGCCAGCAGGGAGGCGGGAATCGGGGAGCTGTTTTTT.

The CDR3, as DNA: TGTGCCGCTGTGGGGGTAGCGGGTTCTACCACAGATACGCAGTATTTT. It yields the protein CAAVGVAGSTTDTQYF. The rearrangement links TRBV7-7 to TRBJ2-3; TRBD2 agrees at 7 bases. Germline V gene sequence: CDR1 SSHAT, CDR2 FNYEAQ (reference sequence). The CDR3 sequence is 16 residues long. Losses at the gene ends were 11 bases for V and 2 bases for J; bases not matched to a gene: 16.

The chain employs TRBV7-2 and TRBJ1-3; D call uncertain. Trimming cost V 5 bases and J 0 bases, with 17 bases left between them. The CDR3 extends over 17 amino acids. Germline V gene sequence: CDR1 SGHTA, CDR2 FQGNSA. In DNA form, the CDR3 reads TGTGCCAGCAGCGAATCCCCCAGGTGGGGCTCTGGAAACACCATATATTTT. It codes for CASSESPRWGSGNTIYF.

The V gene is TRBV15, the J gene TRBJ2-1, with TRBD2 identical over 10 bases. V shed 1 base and J 5 bases; nucleotides not matched to a gene: 8. Germline V gene sequence: CDR1 LNHNV, CDR2 YYDKDF (reference sequence). CDR3 length equals 17 residues. CDR3 sequence reads: CATSRAPGLAENNEQFF. CDR3 nucleotides: TGTGCCACCAGCAGAGCCCCCGGACTAGCGGAGAACAATGAGCAGTTCTTC.

In this sample, this clone turned up a few times. The J gene is TRBJ1-2, the V gene TRBV2; maybe TRBD1 (5 bases). The germline V gene encodes CDR1 SNHLY and CDR2 FYNNEI. The CDR3 has 13 residues. V gave up 3 bases and J gave up 4 bases, with 9 bases separating them. The CDR3 bases are TGTGCCAGCAGTGAGGGACGGACCTATGGCTACACCTTC. Its translation: CASSEGRTYGYTF.

As DNA, the CDR3 is TGTGCCAGCAGTTTCGGTCAGGGTCGCAGCGAGCAGTACTTC. It codes for CASSFGQGRSEQYF. This chain connects TRBV27 to TRBJ2-7; maybe TRBD1 (5 bases). The germline V and J ends were trimmed by 3 bases and 6 bases, with 15 bases remaining between them. Germline CDR1 MNHEY, CDR2 SMNVEV (reference sequence). The CDR3 totals 14 residues.

V usage is TRBV21-1 and J usage is TRBJ1-5; the tabulated D call, TRBD1, remains unverified against the DNA. TRBV21-1 is a pseudogene locus. The CDR3 extends over 14 amino acids. DNA of the CDR3: TGTGCCAGCAGCAAAGAGGGGCTCAATCAGCCCCAGCATTTT. Its protein is CASSKEGLNQPQHF.

The genes are TRBV28 and TRBJ1-1, with D hard to call. Per germline, CDR1 MDHEN and CDR2 SYDVKM. The CDR3 sequence is 14 residues long. V gave up 5 bases and J gave up 1 base, with 11 bases separating them. The CDR3 DNA is TGTGCCAGCAGTCCCAGGAGGGAGAACACTGAAGCTTTCTTT. Protein sequence: CASSPRRENTEAFF.

The V and J genes are TRBV7-3 and TRBJ2-2; D is unresolved. The V gene's germline CDR1 is SGHTA and CDR2 FQGTGA. The CDR3 extends over 12 amino acids. V gave up 4 bases and J gave up 6 bases, with 6 bases separating them. Written as DNA, the CDR3 is TGTGCCAGCAGCTCAGCCGCCGGGGAGCTGTTTTTT. Translated, it gives CASSSAAGELFF.

The rearrangement joins TRBV10-1 to TRBJ2-7, with 11 nucleotides matching TRBD2. V lost 0 bases, J lost 3 bases, and 4 bases stayed unmatched. The CDR3 length is 16 residues. The V gene's germline CDR1 is WNHNN and CDR2 SYGVQD (reference sequence). The CDR3 DNA reads TGCGCCAGCAGTGAGTCGCGACTAGCGGGATTCTACGAGCAGTACTTC. This encodes CASSESRLAGFYEQYF.

V gene TRBV4-3 combines with J gene TRBJ2-1; 8 nucleotides align to TRBD1. The junction had 8 bases not matched to a gene; V was cut back by 3 bases and J by 1 base. The CDR3 sequence is 17 residues long. Per germline, CDR1 LGHNA and CDR2 YSLEER. This CDR3 is CASSHPSTGASYNEQFF. The DNA for the CDR3 is TGCGCCAGCAGCCACCCCTCGACAGGGGCATCCTACAATGAGCAGTTCTTC.

The chain combines TRBV7-8 with TRBJ2-3; 11 nucleotides line up with TRBD2. Germline V gene lookup returns CDR1 SGHVS and CDR2 FQNEAQ. The CDR3 spans 16 residues. With V trimmed by 7 bases and J by 2 bases, 8 bases remained unmatched. CDR3 sequence: CASTPQTSGTTDTQYF. DNA of the CDR3: TGTGCCAGCACCCCCCAGACTAGCGGGACCACAGATACGCAGTATTTT.

The chain combines TRBV21-1 with TRBJ2-5. TRBV21-1 is designated a pseudogene. This CDR3 comprises 15 residues. The DNA for the CDR3 is TGTGCCAGCAGCAAAGCCGCGTCCGGGGGCGAGACCCAGTACTTC. This translates into CASSKAASGGETQYF.

The CDR3 loop reads CASSLAGVREKLFF. As DNA, the CDR3 is TGTGCCAGCAGCTTGGCGGGAGTCCGGGAAAAACTGTTTTTT. The rearrangement links TRBV7-9 to TRBJ1-4, with D uncertain. The CDR3 covers 14 residues. With 3 bases removed from V and 8 bases from J, the gap between germline ends came to 13 bases. The V gene's germline CDR1 is SEHNR and CDR2 FQNEAQ (reference sequence).

The chain uses TRBV5-1 and TRBJ1-1; tentative D call: TRBD1 (5 bases). The CDR3 runs 13 residues. V lost 5 bases, J lost 1 base, and 9 bases lay in between. In germline, CDR1 is SGHRS, CDR2 YFSETQ. This CDR3 is CASSYTGNTEAFF. CDR3 sequence (DNA): TGCGCCAGCAGTTATACAGGGAACACTGAAGCTTTCTTT.